This T cell receptor (beta chain) was sequenced during a study of cytomegalovirus exposure and HLA in healthy donors. The primer mix had 60 Vbeta and 13 Jbeta primers. Original data processing: An analysis that came later counted 60 million to 80 million unique TCR beta chains, some 11 million shared. TCRdb's table, derived via immunoSEQ multiplex PCR, lists solely in-frame clones and lacks some. V and J calls and clone size are copied from that table; D and trimming were computed from the DNA. The sample shows roughly 200,000 clones, more than 85% of them seen only once. In germline, CDR1 is SGHVS, CDR2 FNYEAQ. The V end lost 2 bases, the J end lost 7 bases, and 17 bases lay between the germline ends. The CDR3 spans 16 residues. Healthy people donating bone marrow made up the donors. About this clone: The antigen is unknown.

Findings and caveats of the study: The sole available immune exposure information was CMV serostatus. Reports indicated that the classifier achieved high specificity and sensitivity in diagnosing cytomegalovirus status.

The sequence came from a woman between 18 and 29 years old in good health and CMV-seronegative. What was sequenced was PBMCs. The rearrangement uses TRBV7-6 and TRBJ1-4, with TRBD1 as a possible D gene (5 bases). The CDR3 sequence: CASSLSPPGRGEKLFF. CDR3 bases: TGTGCCAGCAGCTTAAGTCCCCCCGGAAGGGGTGAAAAACTGTTTTTT. Based on the CDR3 plus reference TRBV7-6 and TRBJ1-4, the full variable domain is GAGVSQSPRYKVTKRGQDVALRCDPISGHVSLYWYRQALGQGPEFLTYFNYEAQQDKSGLPNDRFSAERPEGSISTLTIQRTEQRDSAMYRCASSLSPPGRGEKLFFGSGTQLSVL.